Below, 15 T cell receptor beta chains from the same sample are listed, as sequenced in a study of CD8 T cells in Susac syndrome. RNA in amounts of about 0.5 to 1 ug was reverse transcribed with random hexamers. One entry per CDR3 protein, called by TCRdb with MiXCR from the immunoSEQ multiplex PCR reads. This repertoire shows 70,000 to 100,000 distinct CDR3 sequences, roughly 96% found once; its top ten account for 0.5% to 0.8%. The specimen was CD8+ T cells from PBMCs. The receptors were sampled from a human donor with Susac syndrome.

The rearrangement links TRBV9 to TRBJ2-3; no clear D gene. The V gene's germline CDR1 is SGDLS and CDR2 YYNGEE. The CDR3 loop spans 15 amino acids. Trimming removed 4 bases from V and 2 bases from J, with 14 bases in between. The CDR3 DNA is TGTGCCAGCAGCCCTTCGATGGGCCCCACAGATACGCAGTATTTT. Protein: CASSPSMGPTDTQYF.

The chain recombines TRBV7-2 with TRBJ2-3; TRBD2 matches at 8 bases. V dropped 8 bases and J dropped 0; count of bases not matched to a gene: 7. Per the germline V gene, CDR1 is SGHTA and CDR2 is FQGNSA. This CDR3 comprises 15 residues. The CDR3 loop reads CASSDRGGSTDTQYF. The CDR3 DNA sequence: TGTGCCAGCTCCGATCGGGGGGGGAGCACAGATACGCAGTATTTT.

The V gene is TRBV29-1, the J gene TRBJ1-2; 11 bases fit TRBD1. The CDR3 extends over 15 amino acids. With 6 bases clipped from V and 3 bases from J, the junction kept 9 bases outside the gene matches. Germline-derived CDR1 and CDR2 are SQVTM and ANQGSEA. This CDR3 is CSVAQGQGVDYGYTF. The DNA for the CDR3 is TGCAGCGTCGCCCAGGGACAGGGGGTGGACTATGGCTACACCTTC.

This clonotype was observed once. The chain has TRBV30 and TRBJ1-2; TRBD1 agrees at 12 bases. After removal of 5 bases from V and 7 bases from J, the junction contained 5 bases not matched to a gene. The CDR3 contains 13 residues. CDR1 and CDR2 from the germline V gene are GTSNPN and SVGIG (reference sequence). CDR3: CAWPGQGALGYTF. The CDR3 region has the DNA TGTGCCTGGCCGGGACAGGGGGCCCTTGGCTACACCTTC.

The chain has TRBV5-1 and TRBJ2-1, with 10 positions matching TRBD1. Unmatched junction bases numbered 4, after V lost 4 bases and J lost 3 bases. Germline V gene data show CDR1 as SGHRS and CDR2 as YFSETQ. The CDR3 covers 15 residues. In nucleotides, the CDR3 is TGCGCCAGCAGCGGGGACAGGGGCTACTACAATGAGCAGTTCTTC. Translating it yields CASSGDRGYYNEQFF.

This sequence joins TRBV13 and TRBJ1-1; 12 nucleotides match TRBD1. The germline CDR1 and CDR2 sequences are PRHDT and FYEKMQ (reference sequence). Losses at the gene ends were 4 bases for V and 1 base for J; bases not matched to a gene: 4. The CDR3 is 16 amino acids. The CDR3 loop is CASSSGQGARNTEAFF. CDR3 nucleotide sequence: TGTGCCAGCAGCTCGGGACAGGGGGCCCGGAACACTGAAGCTTTCTTT. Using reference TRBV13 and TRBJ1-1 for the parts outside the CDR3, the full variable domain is AAGVIQSPRHLIKEKRETATLKCYPIPRHDTVYWYQQGPGQDPQFLISFYEKMQSDKGSIPDRFSAQQFSDYHSELNMSSLELGDSALYFCASSSGQGARNTEAFFGQGTRLTVV.

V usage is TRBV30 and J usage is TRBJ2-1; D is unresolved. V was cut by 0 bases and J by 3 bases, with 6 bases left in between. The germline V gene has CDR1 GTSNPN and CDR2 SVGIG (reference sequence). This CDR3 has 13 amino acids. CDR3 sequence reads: CAWSVTNYNEQFF. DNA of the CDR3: TGTGCCTGGAGTGTAACGAACTACAATGAGCAGTTCTTC.

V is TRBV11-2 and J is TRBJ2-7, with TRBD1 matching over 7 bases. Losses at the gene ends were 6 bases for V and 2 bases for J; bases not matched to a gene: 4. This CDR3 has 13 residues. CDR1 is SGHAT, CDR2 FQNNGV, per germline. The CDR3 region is CASRPGTAYEQYF. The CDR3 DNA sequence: TGTGCCAGCAGACCGGGGACAGCCTACGAGCAGTACTTC. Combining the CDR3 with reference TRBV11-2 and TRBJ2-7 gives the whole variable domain EAGVAQSPRYKIIEKRQSVAFWCNPISGHATLYWYQQILGQGPKLLIQFQNNGVVDDSQLPKDRFSAERLKGVDSTLKIQPAKLEDSAVYLCASRPGTAYEQYFGPGTRLTVT.

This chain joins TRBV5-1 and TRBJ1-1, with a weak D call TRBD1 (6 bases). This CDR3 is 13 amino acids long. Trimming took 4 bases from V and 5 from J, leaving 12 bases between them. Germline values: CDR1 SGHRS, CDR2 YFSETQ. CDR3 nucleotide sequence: TGCGCCAGCAGCACACAGGGCGGAACTGAAGCTTTCTTT. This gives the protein CASSTQGGTEAFF.

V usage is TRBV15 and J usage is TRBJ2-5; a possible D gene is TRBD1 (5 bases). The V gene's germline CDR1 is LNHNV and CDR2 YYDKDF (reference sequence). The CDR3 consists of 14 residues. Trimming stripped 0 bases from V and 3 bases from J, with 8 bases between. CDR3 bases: TGTGCCACCAGCAGAGACAGGGTTGAAGAGACCCAGTACTTC. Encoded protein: CATSRDRVEETQYF.

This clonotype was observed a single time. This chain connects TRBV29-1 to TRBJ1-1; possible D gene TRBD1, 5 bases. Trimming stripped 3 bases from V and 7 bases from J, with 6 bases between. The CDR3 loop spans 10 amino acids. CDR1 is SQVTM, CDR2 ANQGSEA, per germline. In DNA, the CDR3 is TGCAGCGTTGAGGGGGGTGAAGCTTTCTTT. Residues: CSVEGGEAFF.

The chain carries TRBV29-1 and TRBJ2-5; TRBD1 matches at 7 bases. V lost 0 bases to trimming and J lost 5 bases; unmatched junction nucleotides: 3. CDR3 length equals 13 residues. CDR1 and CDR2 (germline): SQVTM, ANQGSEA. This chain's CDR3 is CSVEDRGLETQYF. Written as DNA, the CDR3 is TGCAGCGTTGAAGACAGGGGGTTGGAGACCCAGTACTTC.

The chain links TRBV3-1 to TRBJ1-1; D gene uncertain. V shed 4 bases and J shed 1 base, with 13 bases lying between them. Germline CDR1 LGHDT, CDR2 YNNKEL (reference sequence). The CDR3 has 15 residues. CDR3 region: CASSLSHTSNTEAFF. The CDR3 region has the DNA TGTGCCAGCAGCCTCTCACATACTTCGAACACTGAAGCTTTCTTT.

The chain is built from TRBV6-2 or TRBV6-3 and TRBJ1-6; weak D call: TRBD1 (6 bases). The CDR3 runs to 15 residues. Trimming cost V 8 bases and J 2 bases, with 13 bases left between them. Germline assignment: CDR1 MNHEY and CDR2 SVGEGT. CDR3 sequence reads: CASGKGVAYNSPLHF. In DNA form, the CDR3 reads TGTGCCAGCGGAAAGGGGGTCGCCTATAATTCACCCCTCCACTTT.

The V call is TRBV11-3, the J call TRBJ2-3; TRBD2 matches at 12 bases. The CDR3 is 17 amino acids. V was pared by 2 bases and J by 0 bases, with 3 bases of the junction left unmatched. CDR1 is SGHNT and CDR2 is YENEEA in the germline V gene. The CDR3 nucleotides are TGTGCCAGCAGCTTATTAGGACTAGCGGGGAGCACAGATACGCAGTATTTT. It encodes CASSLLGLAGSTDTQYF.